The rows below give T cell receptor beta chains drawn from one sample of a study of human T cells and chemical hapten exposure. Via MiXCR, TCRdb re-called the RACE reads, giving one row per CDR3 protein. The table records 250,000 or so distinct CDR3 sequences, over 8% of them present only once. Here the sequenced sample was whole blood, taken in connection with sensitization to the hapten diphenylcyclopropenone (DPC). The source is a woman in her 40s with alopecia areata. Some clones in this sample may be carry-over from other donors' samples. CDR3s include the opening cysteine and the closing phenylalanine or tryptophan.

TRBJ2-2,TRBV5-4,CASSLVPANTGELFF
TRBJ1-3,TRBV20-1,CSARPGQEAATIYF
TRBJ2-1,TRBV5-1,CASSSPFDRGLSSYNEQFF
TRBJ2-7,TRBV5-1,CASSLGDRSYEQYF
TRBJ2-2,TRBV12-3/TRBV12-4,CASSSRDRGRLFF
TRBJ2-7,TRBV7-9,CASSRIAAEQYF
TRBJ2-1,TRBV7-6,CASSLIGGDPNNEQFF
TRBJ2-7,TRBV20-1,CSPLSSYEQYF
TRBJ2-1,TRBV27,CASSLYDGGNEQFF
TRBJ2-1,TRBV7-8,CASSPGIPNNEQFF
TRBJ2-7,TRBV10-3,CAGGTSLYEQYF
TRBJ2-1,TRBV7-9,CASSAWDHTFF
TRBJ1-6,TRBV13,CASSLSLGPAGFSPLHF
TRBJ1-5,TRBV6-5,CASSYLGGGQPQHF
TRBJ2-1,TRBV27,CASSPGQIPYNEQFF
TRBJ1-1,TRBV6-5,CASSKGGGQVVTEAFF
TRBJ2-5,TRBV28,CASSPMGGLAETQYF
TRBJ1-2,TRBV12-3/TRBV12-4,CASSLGAGGQGARGYTF
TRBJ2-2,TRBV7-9,CASSLPRTGGRTGELFF
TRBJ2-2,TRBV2,CASKASGSPGELFF
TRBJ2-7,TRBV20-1,CSAPAEGTSGSSGYEQYF
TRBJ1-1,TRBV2,CASTKEEGMVNTEAFF
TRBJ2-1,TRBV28,CASSRGPLLDEQFF
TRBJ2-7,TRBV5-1,CASSLGTLAYEQYF
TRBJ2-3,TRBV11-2,CASSFLARERGTDTQYF
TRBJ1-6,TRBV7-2,CASREQGQGNSPLHF
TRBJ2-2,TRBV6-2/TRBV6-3,CASSYSRQGYPVNTGELFF
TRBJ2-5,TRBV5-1,CASSLQDYRQETQYF
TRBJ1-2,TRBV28,CAAEGTQGSRGSGGYTF
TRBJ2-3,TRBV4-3,CASSQDIIRTGVNTDTQYF
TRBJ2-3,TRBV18,CASSPNPGTDTQYF
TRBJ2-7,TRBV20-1,CSAIDSGTYEQYF
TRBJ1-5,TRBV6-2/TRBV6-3,CASTGAGGTNQPQHF
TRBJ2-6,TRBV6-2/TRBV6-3,CASTYRRGDSGANVLTF
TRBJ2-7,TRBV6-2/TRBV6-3,CASSQTSGSSYEQYF
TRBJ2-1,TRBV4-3,CASSQEFNSGMNNEQFF
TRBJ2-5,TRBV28,CASTKTPSTRQETQYF
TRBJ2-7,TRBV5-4,CASSQRGTGHYEQYF
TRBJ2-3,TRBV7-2,CASSLRTSGSSTDTQYF
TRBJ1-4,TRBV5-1,CASSPGQGSETNEKLFF
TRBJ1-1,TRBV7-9,CASSSSPGLLNTEAFF
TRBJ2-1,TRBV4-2,CASSQDPYKNEQFF
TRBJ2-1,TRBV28,CASRGPHLADNEQFF
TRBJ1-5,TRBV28,CASSLSPRVDGDSLF
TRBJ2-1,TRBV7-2,CASSLDHGRNEQFF
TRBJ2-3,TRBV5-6,CASSSSGEKGTQYF
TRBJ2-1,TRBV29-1,CSASVRSGEQFF
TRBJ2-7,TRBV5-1,CASSLVWGPYEQYF
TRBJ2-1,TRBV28,CASSSGVAGGPQEQFF
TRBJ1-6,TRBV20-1,CSAKQGGGNSPLHF
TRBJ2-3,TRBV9,CASSPDRGRTDTQYF
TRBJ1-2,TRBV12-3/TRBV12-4,CASSLRGGSYGYTF
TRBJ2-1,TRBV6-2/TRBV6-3,CASSYSLSSYNEQFF
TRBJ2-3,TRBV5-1,CASSWTRPSTDTQYF
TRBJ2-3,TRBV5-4,CASSGWTSVSTDTQYF
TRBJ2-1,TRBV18,CASSPSSRERNEQFF
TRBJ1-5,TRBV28,CASSLIHQPQHF
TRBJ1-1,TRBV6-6,CASGGPMNTEAFF
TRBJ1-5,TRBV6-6,CATTTDSNQPQHF